This passage covers 32 T cell receptor beta chains from one sample sequenced in a study of T cell repertoires in cytomegalovirus infection. No cognate antigen is known for these TCRs. TCRdb recomputed calls from the reads with MiXCR, one row per CDR3 protein. Here the sample spans 200,000 to 250,000 distinct CDR3 sequences, less than 50% being singletons. The sample was CD8+ T cells from cultured PBMCs, taken from culture after CMV antigen stimulation. Every receptor here comes from a human donor in good health (CMV status not recorded). Some clones in this sample may be carry-over from other donors' samples.

The chain combines TRBV12-3 or TRBV12-4 with TRBJ2-1; TRBD1 agrees at 8 bases. This CDR3 contains 16 residues. V shed 4 bases, J shed 5 bases, and the junction held 10 bases outside the gene matches. CDR3 bases: TGTGCCAGCAGTTGGACGCCGGGACAGGCCGACAATGAGCAGTTCTTC. Protein: CASSWTPGQADNEQFF.

The chain uses TRBV12-3 or TRBV12-4 and TRBJ1-3; D gene ambiguous. This CDR3 is 13 amino acids long. Trimming cost V 7 bases and J 0 bases, with 7 bases left between them. CDR3 protein: CASKRPSGNTIYF. The CDR3 DNA follows: TGTGCCAGCAAACGGCCCTCTGGAAACACCATATATTTT.

This clonotype was seen a few times. This chain uses TRBV14 with TRBJ2-1, with D possibly TRBD1 on 8 matching bases. Germline CDR1 and CDR2: SGHDN and FVKESK. The CDR3 contains 15 residues. V shed 3 bases and J shed 9 bases, with 18 bases lying between them. The CDR3 loop is CASSHTRNRGGEQFF. CDR3 sequence (DNA): TGTGCCAGCAGCCACACCCGGAACAGGGGGGGTGAGCAGTTCTTC.

The gene calls are TRBV19 and TRBJ2-7; unclear D gene. Trimming pared 4 bases from V and 6 bases from J, leaving 7 bases between. The CDR3 extends over 11 amino acids. Germline CDR1 reads LNHDA; CDR2 reads SQIVND (reference sequence). CDR3: CASSTPSEQYF. CDR3 DNA sequence: TGTGCCAGTAGTACCCCCAGCGAGCAGTACTTC.

This clonotype showed up just a few times. V is TRBV7-9 and J is TRBJ1-2; D possibly corresponds to TRBD1 (5 bases). V lost 4 bases, J lost 6 bases, and 18 bases lay in between. The CDR3 totals 15 residues. CDR1 SEHNR and CDR2 FQNEAQ come from the germline V gene (reference sequence). The CDR3, as DNA: TGTGCCAGCAGCTCCCCGGAGGGGAGTCGGGATGGCTACACCTTC. Translation gives CASSSPEGSRDGYTF.

The chain links TRBV5-1 to TRBJ1-2; no firm D call. With 1 base removed from V and 2 bases from J, the gap between germline ends came to 6 bases. The CDR3 spans 13 residues. Germline V CDR1 and CDR2: SGHRS, YFSETQ. The CDR3 spells CASSLQQNYGYTF. CDR3 sequence (DNA): TGCGCCAGCAGCTTGCAACAGAACTATGGCTACACCTTC.

The chain employs TRBV28 and TRBJ1-5; 8 bases are a match to TRBD1. V lost 6 bases, J lost 3 bases, and 10 bases stayed unmatched. Germline V gene sequence: CDR1 MDHEN, CDR2 SYDVKM. The CDR3 has 16 residues. The CDR3 loop is CASSPPDRAFNQPQHF. Written as DNA, the CDR3 is TGTGCCAGCAGCCCCCCGGACAGGGCCTTCAATCAGCCCCAGCATTTT. The full variable domain, rest sourced from reference TRBV28 and TRBJ1-5, is DVKVTQSSRYLVKRTGEKVFLECVQDMDHENMFWYRQDPGLGLRLIYFSYDVKMKEKGDIPEGYSVSREKKERFSLILESASTNQTSMYLCASSPPDRAFNQPQHFGDGTRLSIL.

Comments on this clonotype: A clone one base away is much larger, so this may be a read error. The chain is built from TRBV7-4 and TRBJ2-7; D is unclear. The CDR3 extends over 12 amino acids. Germline V gene sequence: CDR1 SGHVT, CDR2 SQSDAQ. CDR3 sequence (DNA): TGTGCCAGCAGCTTAGGATTCCGCGAGCCGTACTTC. This sequence encodes CASSLGFREPYF.

The sample holds a few counts of this clonotype. The V and J genes are TRBV6-5 and TRBJ2-4; D might be TRBD1 or TRBD2, each matching 7 bases. Trimming took 1 base from V and 6 from J, leaving 13 bases between them. Germline assignment: CDR1 MNHEY and CDR2 SVGAGI. This CDR3 has 15 amino acids. The CDR3 DNA reads TGTGCCAGCAGTTACTTCAGGGGGGGTGGAAACATTCAGTACTTC. Translated: CASSYFRGGGNIQYF.

The chain joins TRBV7-6 to TRBJ2-7, with D hard to call. The germline CDR1 and CDR2 sequences are SGHVS and FNYEAQ. This CDR3 has 13 amino acids. The ends were cut back, 3 bases at V and 5 bases at J, with 11 bases in the middle. The CDR3 is CASSFLGLNEQYF. CDR3 nucleotide sequence: TGTGCCAGCAGCTTCCTAGGCCTAAACGAGCAGTACTTC.

This clonotype came up many times. The chain links TRBV15 to TRBJ2-4; TRBD1 agrees at 8 bases. V lost 0 bases and J lost 0; bases outside the gene matches: 13. CDR1 is LNHNV, CDR2 YYDKDF, per germline (reference sequence). The CDR3 consists of 20 residues. The CDR3 DNA reads as TGTGCCACCAGCAGAGATCGGCCAGGGGGCGTCGGACTAGCCAAAAACATTCAGTACTTC. It yields the protein CATSRDRPGGVGLAKNIQYF.

This clonotype appeared a few times. At one of its ends the junction is not consistent with the germline gene, which may arise from a read error. The chain has TRBV7-2 and TRBJ1-2; a weak D match, TRBD1 (6 bases). This CDR3 region has 14 residues. The germline V gene has CDR1 SGHTA and CDR2 FQGNSA. The CDR3 here is CASSPRTVRDGYTF. CDR3 nucleotides: TGTGCAAGCAGCCCCCGGACAGTGCGGGATGGCTACACCTTC.

This clonotype was observed a handful of times. This chain uses TRBV7-3 with TRBJ2-3, with TRBD2 identical over 12 bases. V lost 6 bases and J lost 6; bases outside the gene matches: 7. From germline, CDR1 is SGHTA and CDR2 FQGTGA. The CDR3 totals 15 residues. The CDR3 is CASRTSGSAWDTQYF. The CDR3 DNA follows: TGTGCCAGCAGGACTAGCGGGAGTGCATGGGATACGCAGTATTTT.

A few counts support this clonotype. This rearrangement joins TRBV7-8 to TRBJ2-3, with 7 nucleotides matching TRBD2. The V and J ends lost 1 base and 3 bases, in that order; junction bases with no gene match: 7. The CDR3 runs 16 residues. The germline gives CDR1 SGHVS, CDR2 FQNEAQ. The CDR3 sequence: CASSLVWRERTDTQYF. CDR3 nucleotides: TGTGCCAGCAGCTTAGTCTGGCGGGAGAGGACAGATACGCAGTATTTT. Full variable domain (remainder filled in from reference TRBV7-8 and TRBJ2-3): GAGVSQSPRYKVAKRGQDVALRCDPISGHVSLFWYQQALGQGPEFLTYFQNEAQLDKSGLPSDRFFAERPEGSVSTLKIQRTQQEDSAVYLCASSLVWRERTDTQYFGPGTRLTVL.

Turning to this clonotype: Lacking the conserved final phenylalanine or tryptophan, this CDR3 likely reflects a read error. V usage is TRBV2 and J usage is TRBJ2-7; 7 nucleotides match TRBD1. V lost 6 bases and J lost 3; bases outside the gene matches: 5. The CDR3 contains 13 residues. Germline values: CDR1 SNHLY, CDR2 FYNNEI. The CDR3 region has the DNA TGTGCCAGCAGAGGCAGGGGGAACTACGAGCAGTACTCC. Translating gives CASRGRGNYEQYS.

This clonotype was seen only a few times. The rearrangement joins TRBV7-4 to TRBJ1-1, with 11 bases fitting TRBD1. Germline V gene data show CDR1 as SGHVT and CDR2 as SQSDAQ. The CDR3 spans 16 residues. J gave up 5 bases and V 1 base, and 6 bases lay outside the gene matches. The CDR3 protein is CASSLGTGGRETEAFF. CDR3 DNA sequence: TGTGCCAGCAGCTTAGGGACAGGGGGCAGGGAAACTGAAGCTTTCTTT.

The chain links TRBV7-4 to TRBJ2-7; unclear D gene. Deletions cut 5 bases from V and 6 bases from J, with 14 bases between. CDR1 and CDR2 from the germline V gene are SGHVT and SQSDAQ. The CDR3 is 13 residues long. The CDR3: CASSPDGFGEQYF. CDR3 in DNA: TGTGCCAGCAGCCCCGATGGTTTCGGCGAGCAGTACTTC.

The rearrangement uses TRBV27 and TRBJ2-7; D is possibly TRBD1 or TRBD2 (5 bases each). The CDR3 loop spans 15 amino acids. Germline assignment: CDR1 MNHEY and CDR2 SMNVEV (reference sequence). Trimming left V 4 bases short and J 0 bases short, with 13 bases between. The CDR3 region is CASSSRELGSYEQYF. In nucleotides, the CDR3 is TGTGCCAGCAGTTCCAGGGAGCTCGGCTCCTACGAGCAGTACTTC.

This clonotype was detected a few times. For the CDR3, the DNA is TGTGCCAGCAGTGAACTCTGGGACAGGAGCCCAAACACCATATATTTT. Amino acids: CASSELWDRSPNTIYF. V is TRBV6-1 and J is TRBJ1-3; 8 bases are shared with TRBD1. The CDR3 contains 16 residues. Germline CDR1 and CDR2: MNHNS and SASEGT. J lost 6 bases, V lost 2 bases, and 9 bases had no gene match.

This CDR3 is CASSYSIQDSLSGPQHF. For the CDR3, the DNA is TGTGCCAGCAGTTACTCAATTCAGGACTCTCTTAGCGGGCCCCAGCATTTT. The chain joins TRBV6-2 or TRBV6-3 to TRBJ1-5, with D unclear. V was trimmed by 0 bases and J by 9 bases, leaving 21 bases between them. This CDR3 has 17 amino acids. Germline CDR1 reads MNHEY; CDR2 reads SVGEGT.

Only a few counts were recorded for this clonotype. This chain connects TRBV6-6 to TRBJ1-5; the D gene is possibly TRBD1 (5 bases). The ends were cut back, 6 bases at V and 0 bases at J, with 12 bases in the middle. This CDR3 is 15 amino acids long. CDR1 and CDR2 (germline): MNHNY, SVGAGI (reference sequence). The CDR3 DNA follows: TGTGCCAGCAGCCCCTGGGGGGATAGCAATCAGCCCCAGCATTTT. Protein sequence: CASSPWGDSNQPQHF.

This clonotype was counted once. The rearrangement links TRBV9 to TRBJ2-3; a weak D match, TRBD1 (6 bases). This CDR3 is 16 amino acids long. Germline values: CDR1 SGDLS, CDR2 YYNGEE. Trimming stripped 0 bases from V and 2 bases from J, with 13 bases between. The CDR3 here is CASSVAGQGLTDTQYF. The CDR3 nucleotides are TGTGCCAGCAGCGTAGCTGGGCAGGGGCTCACAGATACGCAGTATTTT.

This clonotype was counted between two and nine times. The rearrangement uses TRBV7-6 and TRBJ1-1; TRBD1 might be the D (5 bases). Trimming took 0 bases from V and 5 from J, leaving 13 bases between them. Per germline, CDR1 SGHVS and CDR2 FNYEAQ. The CDR3 is 15 residues long. This chain's CDR3 is CASSLAKGFNTEAFF. In DNA form, the CDR3 reads TGTGCCAGCAGCTTAGCCAAGGGGTTCAATACTGAAGCTTTCTTT. Full variable domain (missing parts from reference TRBV7-6 and TRBJ1-1): GAGVSQSPRYKVTKRGQDVALRCDPISGHVSLYWYRQALGQGPEFLTYFNYEAQQDKSGLPNDRFSAERPEGSISTLTIQRTEQRDSAMYRCASSLAKGFNTEAFFGQGTRLTVV.

This chain uses TRBV5-6 with TRBJ1-4; TRBD1 agrees at 7 bases. The V and J ends lost 6 bases and 4 bases, in that order; junction bases with no gene match: 6. The CDR3 has 14 residues. The germline V gene has CDR1 SGHDT and CDR2 YYEEEE. The CDR3, as DNA: TGTGCCAGCAATACCGGGACAGATAATGAAAAACTGTTTTTT. Protein sequence: CASNTGTDNEKLFF.

This clonotype was seen a handful of times. The J gene is TRBJ1-5, the V gene TRBV7-8; D is unresolved. The germline gives CDR1 SGHVS, CDR2 FQNEAQ. Trimming cost V 1 base and J 7 bases, with 14 bases left between them. This CDR3 is 15 amino acids long. The CDR3 nucleotides read TGTGCCAGCAGCTTAGGAGGGTTTTCTGGACAGCCCCAGCATTTT. It yields the protein CASSLGGFSGQPQHF.

This clonotype appeared once. CDR3 coding DNA: TGCGCCAGCAGCTTGACACCGGGACAGGGGCGCGAGCAGTACTTC. Its protein product is CASSLTPGQGREQYF. The J gene is TRBJ2-7, the V gene TRBV5-1; 10 positions match TRBD1. The CDR3 spans 15 residues. CDR1 and CDR2 from the germline V gene are SGHRS and YFSETQ. V gave up 1 base and J gave up 6 bases; unmatched junction bases: 7.

This clonotype has a handful of counts. J is TRBJ2-7 and V is TRBV27, with a tentative D call TRBD1 (6 bases). The CDR3 is 13 residues long. Trimming removed 4 bases from V and 1 base from J, with 8 bases in between. CDR1 MNHEY and CDR2 SMNVEV come from the germline V gene (reference sequence). The CDR3 nucleotides are TGTGCCAGCAGTTGGGACATATCCTACGAGCAGTACTTC. This sequence encodes CASSWDISYEQYF.

This clonotype was recorded once. This rearrangement joins TRBV4-2 to TRBJ2-1, with no clear D. The V gene lost 0 bases and the J gene lost 8 bases, with 2 bases spanning the gap. The CDR3 extends over 11 amino acids. CDR1 and CDR2 from the germline V gene are LGHNA and YNFKEQ. CDR3 amino acids: CASSQEYEQFF. DNA of the CDR3: TGTGCCAGCAGCCAAGAGTATGAGCAGTTCTTC.

This clonotype was observed a handful of times. The germline gene is not matched at one end of the junction; a read error may be the cause. This rearrangement joins TRBV7-7 to TRBJ2-2; D may be TRBD1 (6 bases). Germline V CDR1 and CDR2: SSHAT, FNYEAQ (reference sequence). The CDR3 has 15 residues. CDR3 residues: CASSLQGPNTGELFF. CDR3 in DNA: TGTGCTAGCAGCTTACAGGGCCCGAACACCGGGGAGCTGTTTTTT.

This chain uses TRBV7-4 with TRBJ1-1; D not certain. CDR3 length: 13 amino acids. V was pared by 6 bases and J by 0 bases, with 8 bases between. Looked up from germline, CDR1 is SGHVT and CDR2 is SQSDAQ. This CDR3 is CASRSQVNTEAFF. The CDR3 bases are TGTGCCAGCAGATCTCAGGTGAACACTGAAGCTTTCTTT.

The chain links TRBV11-2 to TRBJ2-5; tentative D call: TRBD1 (8 bases). CDR3 size: 15 residues. Germline V lookup: CDR1 SGHAT, CDR2 FQNNGV. The V end lost 1 base, the J end lost 8 bases, and 17 bases lay between the germline ends. CDR3 loop: CASSLVRTGTNTQYF. The DNA for the CDR3 is TGTGCCAGCAGCTTAGTGAGGACAGGGACTAATACCCAGTACTTC.

J is TRBJ2-6 and V is TRBV7-8; D is undetermined. CDR1 is SGHVS, CDR2 FQNEAQ, per germline. Trimming left V 5 bases short and J 13 bases short, with 12 bases between. The CDR3 has 12 amino acids. CDR3 residues: CASSPLLKVLTF. In DNA, the CDR3 is TGTGCCAGCAGCCCCCTCCTCAAGGTCCTGACTTTC. Supplemented by reference TRBV7-8 and TRBJ2-6, the full variable domain reads GAGVSQSPRYKVAKRGQDVALRCDPISGHVSLFWYQQALGQGPEFLTYFQNEAQLDKSGLPSDRFFAERPEGSVSTLKIQRTQQEDSAVYLCASSPLLKVLTFGAGSRLTVL.